This T cell receptor beta chain derives from a study of blood T cell repertoires in COVID-19. Germline V gene sequence: CDR1 SNHLY, CDR2 FYNNEI. This CDR3 spans 13 amino acids. Trimming took off 4 bases at V and 4 bases at J, with 7 bases between the two ends. Authors' data handling: Amplification with reference gene primers provided the estimates of nucleated cell counts. The method was immunoSEQ multiplex PCR; TCRdb's version includes in-frame clones alone and lacks a portion of them. The V and J calls and clone size were taken over from that table, and D and trimming were inferred from the DNA. Among 85,000 to 130,000 clones listed, around 90% were seen once.

This receptor was taken from a woman aged 55 to 70 with acute or convalescent COVID-19. The chain has TRBV2 and TRBJ2-2; D is perhaps TRBD1 (5 bases). The sequencing sample was made of peripheral blood. CDR3 nucleotides: TGTGCCAGCAGTGGACAGCTCACCGGGGAGCTGTTTTTT. Translated: CASSGQLTGELFF. The whole variable domain, remainder taken from reference TRBV2 and TRBJ2-2, is EPEVTQTPSHQVTQMGQEVILRCVPISNHLYFYWYRQILGQKVEFLVSFYNNEISEKSEIFDDQFSVERPDGSNFTLKIRSTKLEDSAMYFCASSGQLTGELFFGEGSRLTVL.